Listed below are T cell receptor beta chains from one sample, sequenced in a study of blood T cell repertoires in COVID-19. Sequencing was performed with immunoSEQ multiplex PCR; in TCRdb, only in-frame clones are kept and a portion is missing. The table lists tens of thousands of clones, 65% to 85% of them singletons, with more than 2.5% in the top ten. The source material was peripheral blood. These receptors all come from a man aged 45-60 years with acute or convalescent COVID-19. The CDR3 runs from the conserved cysteine through the conserved F or W. D genes are given only for firm matches. Rows may omit the clone size; those that give it use once, few, many or a size class.

few,14,TRBJ1-1,TRBV1,-,CTSSLPTSHTEAFF,TGCACCAGCAGCCTCCCGACAAGCCACACTGAAGCTTTCTTT
-,19,TRBJ2-6,TRBV10-3,TRBD2,CAISELASGGRYGANVLTF,TGTGCCATCAGTGAGTTGGCTAGCGGGGGGAGGTATGGGGCCAACGTCCTGACTTTC
-,14,TRBJ1-1,TRBV5-6,-,CASSPAGGDTEAFF,TGTGCCAGCAGCCCAGCCGGCGGGGACACTGAAGCTTTCTTT
-,12,TRBJ1-2,TRBV28,-,CASSQENYGYTF,TGTGCCAGCAGTCAGGAAAACTATGGCTACACCTTC
-,13,TRBJ1-1,TRBV6-5,-,CASSLGRQGEAFF,TGTGCCAGCAGTTTAGGACGCCAGGGTGAAGCTTTCTTT
-,15,TRBJ1-4,TRBV3-1/TRBV3-2,TRBD1,CASSPRTGREEKLFF,TGTGCCAGCAGCCCACGGACAGGGCGAGAGGAAAAACTGTTTTTT
-,16,TRBJ2-7,TRBV7-9,TRBD1,CASSLGGTGFSYEQYF,TGTGCCAGCAGCTTAGGGGGGACAGGGTTCTCCTACGAGCAGTACTTC
-,15,TRBJ2-2,TRBV29-1,TRBD1,CSVVLGQGNTGELFF,TGCAGCGTTGTTCTGGGACAGGGAAACACCGGGGAGCTGTTTTTT
few,14,TRBJ1-5,TRBV2,TRBD1,CASRDRGRFQPQHF,TGTGCCAGCAGAGACAGGGGTAGGTTTCAGCCCCAGCATTTT
-,14,TRBJ1-6,TRBV6-5,TRBD1,CASSRGQGNSPLHF,TGTGCCAGCAGCCGAGGACAGGGGAATTCACCCCTCCACTTT
-,13,TRBJ1-1,TRBV30,-,CAWSPKGVAEAFF,TGTGCCTGGAGCCCGAAGGGGGTAGCTGAAGCTTTCTTT
-,15,TRBJ2-1,TRBV12-5,-,CASGTPTVSYNEQFF,TGTGCTAGTGGTACCCCGACAGTCTCCTACAATGAGCAGTTCTTC
-,13,TRBJ2-7,TRBV5-1,TRBD2,CASSFREGYEQYF,TGCGCCAGCAGCTTCCGGGAGGGCTACGAGCAGTACTTC
-,17,TRBJ2-1,TRBV27,TRBD2,CASSLLLAGGPGNEQFF,TGTGCCAGCAGTTTACTTCTAGCGGGAGGGCCGGGGAATGAGCAGTTCTTC
-,18,TRBJ2-3,TRBV5-1,TRBD2,CASSLGNSGRASADTQYF,TGCGCCAGCAGCTTGGGAAATAGCGGGAGGGCCTCCGCAGATACGCAGTATTTT
-,15,TRBJ1-1,TRBV25-1,-,CASSPAGRLNTEAFF,TGTGCCAGCAGCCCCGCAGGGCGTTTGAACACTGAAGCTTTCTTT
-,14,TRBJ2-7,TRBV30,TRBD2,CAWELGLAGGEQYF,TGTGCCTGGGAACTCGGACTAGCGGGGGGGGAGCAGTACTTC
-,15,TRBJ2-7,TRBV28,-,CASRTDTVLSYEQYF,TGTGCCAGCAGGACGGACACAGTCCTCTCCTACGAGCAGTACTTC
-,14,TRBJ2-7,TRBV6-5,TRBD1,CASTSGTETYEQYF,TGTGCCAGCACCTCCGGGACAGAAACCTACGAGCAGTACTTC
-,14,TRBJ2-7,TRBV4-1,TRBD1,CASSNRDRPYEQYF,TGCGCCAGCAGCAACCGGGACAGGCCCTACGAGCAGTACTTC
once,15,TRBJ1-2,TRBV11-1,-,CASSDTYMGLYGYTF,TGTGCCAGCAGCGATACTTACATGGGACTCTATGGCTACACCTTC
-,13,TRBJ1-1,TRBV3-1/TRBV3-2,-,CASSPERGAVAFF,TGTGCCAGCAGCCCCGAACGGGGGGCCGTGGCTTTCTTT
-,17,TRBJ2-1,TRBV5-1,TRBD2,CASSPRPSGSGSNEQFF,TGCGCCAGCAGCCCGCGGCCTAGCGGGAGTGGGTCAAATGAGCAGTTCTTC
-,19,TRBJ1-4,TRBV4-1,-,CASSQGDRYLPATNEKLFF,TGCGCCAGCAGCCAAGGCGACAGGTACCTACCGGCAACTAATGAAAAACTGTTTTTT
few,13,TRBJ1-3,TRBV7-8,-,CASSTRGGNTIYF,TGTGCCAGCAGCACACGGGGGGGAAACACCATATATTTT
-,14,TRBJ2-6,TRBV29-1,-,CSVERSTGANVLTF,TGCAGCGTTGAACGGTCAACTGGGGCCAACGTCCTGACTTTC
-,14,TRBJ2-7,TRBV2,TRBD2,CASSEAAGRGEQYF,TGTGCCAGCAGTGAAGCCGCGGGGAGGGGCGAGCAGTACTTC
-,17,TRBJ2-1,TRBV7-6,-,CASSLWLGTRGLNEQFF,TGTGCCAGCAGCTTGTGGCTGGGGACTCGAGGGCTCAATGAGCAGTTCTTC
-,13,TRBJ1-6,TRBV19,-,CASSNLSGSPLHF,TGTGCCAGTAGTAATCTTTCGGGTTCACCCCTCCACTTT